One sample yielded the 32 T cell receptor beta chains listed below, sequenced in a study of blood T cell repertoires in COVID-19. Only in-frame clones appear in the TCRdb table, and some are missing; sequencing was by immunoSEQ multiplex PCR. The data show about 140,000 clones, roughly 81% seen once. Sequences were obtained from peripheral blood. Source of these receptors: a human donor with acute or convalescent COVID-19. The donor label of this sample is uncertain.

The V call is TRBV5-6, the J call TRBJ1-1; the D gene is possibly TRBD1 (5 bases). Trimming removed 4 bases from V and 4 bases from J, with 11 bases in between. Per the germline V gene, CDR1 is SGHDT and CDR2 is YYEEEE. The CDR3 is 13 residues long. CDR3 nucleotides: TGTGCCAGCAGCCGGACACTCCCCACTGAAGCTTTCTTT. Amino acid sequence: CASSRTLPTEAFF.

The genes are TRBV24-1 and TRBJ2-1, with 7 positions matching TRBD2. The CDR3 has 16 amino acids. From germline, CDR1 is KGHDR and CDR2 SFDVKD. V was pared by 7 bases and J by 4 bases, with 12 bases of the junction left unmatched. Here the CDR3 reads CATSNSRDYVYNEQFF. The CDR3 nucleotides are TGTGCCACCAGCAACTCCCGGGACTACGTTTACAATGAGCAGTTCTTC.

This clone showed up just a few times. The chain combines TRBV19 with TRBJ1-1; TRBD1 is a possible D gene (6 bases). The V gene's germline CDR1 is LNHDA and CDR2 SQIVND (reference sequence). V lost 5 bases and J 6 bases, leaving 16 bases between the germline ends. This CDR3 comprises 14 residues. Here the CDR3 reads CASSSRTEMAEAFF. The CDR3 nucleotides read TGTGCCAGTAGTTCCCGGACAGAGATGGCTGAAGCTTTCTTT.

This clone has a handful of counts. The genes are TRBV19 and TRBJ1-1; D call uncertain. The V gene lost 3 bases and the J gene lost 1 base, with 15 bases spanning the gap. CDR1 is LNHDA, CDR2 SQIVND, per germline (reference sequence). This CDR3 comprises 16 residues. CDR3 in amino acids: CASSIPPRHPNTEAFF. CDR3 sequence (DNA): TGTGCCAGTAGTATCCCACCCCGACACCCGAACACTGAAGCTTTCTTT. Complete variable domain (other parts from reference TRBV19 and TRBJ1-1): DGGITQSPKYLFRKEGQNVTLSCEQNLNHDAMYWYRQDPGQGLRLIYYSQIVNDFQKGDIAEGYSVSREKKESFPLTVTSAQKNPTAFYLCASSIPPRHPNTEAFFGQGTRLTVV.

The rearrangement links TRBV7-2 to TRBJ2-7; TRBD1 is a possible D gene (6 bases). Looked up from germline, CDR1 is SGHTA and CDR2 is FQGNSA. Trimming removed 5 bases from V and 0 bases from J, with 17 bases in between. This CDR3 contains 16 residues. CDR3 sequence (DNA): TGTGCCAGCAGCCCAAGTACCGGGACAAGCTCCTACGAGCAGTACTTC. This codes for CASSPSTGTSSYEQYF. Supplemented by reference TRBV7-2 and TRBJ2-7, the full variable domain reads GAGVSQSPSNKVTEKGKDVELRCDPISGHTALYWYRQSLGQGLEFLIYFQGNSAPDKSGLPSDRFSAERTGGSVSTLTIQRTQQEDSAVYLCASSPSTGTSSYEQYFGPGTRLTVT.

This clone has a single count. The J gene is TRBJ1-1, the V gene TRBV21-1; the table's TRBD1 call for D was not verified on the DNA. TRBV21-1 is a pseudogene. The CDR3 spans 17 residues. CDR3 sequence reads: CASSKGRTGGPNTEAFF. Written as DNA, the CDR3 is TGTGCCAGCAGCAAAGGTAGGACAGGGGGCCCGAACACTGAAGCTTTCTTT.

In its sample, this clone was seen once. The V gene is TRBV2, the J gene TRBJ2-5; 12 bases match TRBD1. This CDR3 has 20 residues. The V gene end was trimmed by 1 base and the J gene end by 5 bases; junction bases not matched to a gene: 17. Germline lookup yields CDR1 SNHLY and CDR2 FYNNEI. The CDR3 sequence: CASSEGEGASGQGARETQYF. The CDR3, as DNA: TGTGCCAGCAGTGAAGGAGAAGGGGCCTCGGGACAGGGGGCGCGGGAGACCCAGTACTTC.

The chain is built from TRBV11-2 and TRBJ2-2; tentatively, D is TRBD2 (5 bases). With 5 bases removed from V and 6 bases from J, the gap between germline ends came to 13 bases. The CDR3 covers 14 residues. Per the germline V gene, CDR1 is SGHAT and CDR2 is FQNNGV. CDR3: CASSDQLEAGELFF. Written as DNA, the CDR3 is TGTGCCAGCAGCGACCAACTAGAGGCCGGGGAGCTGTTTTTT. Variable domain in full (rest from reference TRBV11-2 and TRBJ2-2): EAGVAQSPRYKIIEKRQSVAFWCNPISGHATLYWYQQILGQGPKLLIQFQNNGVVDDSQLPKDRFSAERLKGVDSTLKIQPAKLEDSAVYLCASSDQLEAGELFFGEGSRLTVL.

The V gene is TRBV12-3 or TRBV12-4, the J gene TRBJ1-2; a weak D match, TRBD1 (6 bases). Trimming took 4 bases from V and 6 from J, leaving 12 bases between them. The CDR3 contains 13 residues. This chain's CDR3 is CASSWGSGDGYTF. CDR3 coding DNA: TGTGCCAGCAGTTGGGGTTCAGGGGATGGCTACACCTTC.

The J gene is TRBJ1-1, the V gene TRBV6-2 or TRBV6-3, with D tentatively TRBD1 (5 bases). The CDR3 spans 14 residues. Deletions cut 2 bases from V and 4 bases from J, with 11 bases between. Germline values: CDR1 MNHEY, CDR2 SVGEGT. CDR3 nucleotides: TGTGCCAGCAGTTACGCCGACAGTGGCACTGAAGCTTTCTTT. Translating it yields CASSYADSGTEAFF.

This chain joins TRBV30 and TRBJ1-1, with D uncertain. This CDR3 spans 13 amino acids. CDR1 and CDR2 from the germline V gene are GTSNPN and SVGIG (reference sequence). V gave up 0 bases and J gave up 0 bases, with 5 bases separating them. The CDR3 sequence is CAWSVTVNTEAFF. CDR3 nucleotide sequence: TGTGCCTGGAGTGTAACGGTGAACACTGAAGCTTTCTTT.

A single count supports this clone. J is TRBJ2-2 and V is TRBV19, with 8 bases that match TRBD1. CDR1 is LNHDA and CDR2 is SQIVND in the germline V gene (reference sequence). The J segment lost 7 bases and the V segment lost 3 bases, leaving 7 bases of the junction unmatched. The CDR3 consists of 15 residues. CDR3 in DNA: TGTGCCAGTAGTATGGGACAGGCGAAGAGCGGGGAGCTGTTTTTT. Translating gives CASSMGQAKSGELFF.

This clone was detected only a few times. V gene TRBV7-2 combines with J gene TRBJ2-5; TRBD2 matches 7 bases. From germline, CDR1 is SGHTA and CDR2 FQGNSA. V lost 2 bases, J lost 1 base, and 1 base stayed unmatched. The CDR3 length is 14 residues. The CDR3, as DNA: TGTGCCAGCAGCTTAACGGGGGGCCAAGAGACCCAGTACTTC. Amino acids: CASSLTGGQETQYF.

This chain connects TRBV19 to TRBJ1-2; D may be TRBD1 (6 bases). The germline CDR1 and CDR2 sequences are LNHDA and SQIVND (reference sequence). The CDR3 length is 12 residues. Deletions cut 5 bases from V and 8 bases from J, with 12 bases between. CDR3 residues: CASSEQGRGYTF. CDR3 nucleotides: TGTGCCAGTAGTGAACAGGGAAGGGGCTACACCTTC.

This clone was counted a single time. CDR3 loop: CASSIREERPNYGYTF. DNA of the CDR3: TGTGCCAGTAGTATAAGGGAGGAGAGGCCGAACTATGGCTACACCTTC. The chain uses TRBV19 and TRBJ1-2; no firm D call. V was trimmed by 2 bases and J by 2 bases, leaving 15 bases between them. This CDR3 is 16 amino acids long. CDR1 is LNHDA and CDR2 is SQIVND in the germline V gene (reference sequence).

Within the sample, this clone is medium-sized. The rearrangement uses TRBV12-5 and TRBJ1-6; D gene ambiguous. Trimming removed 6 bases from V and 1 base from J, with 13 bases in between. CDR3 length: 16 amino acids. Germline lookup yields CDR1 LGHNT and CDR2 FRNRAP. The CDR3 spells CASGYQQISYNSPLHF. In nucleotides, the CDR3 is TGTGCTAGTGGCTACCAACAGATTTCCTATAATTCACCCCTCCACTTT.

DNA for the CDR3: TGTGCCACCAGTGACCCCGGGACAGGGGTGTCCTACGAGCAGTACTTC. As protein: CATSDPGTGVSYEQYF. This chain joins TRBV24-1 and TRBJ2-7; 10 positions agree with TRBD1. Per germline, CDR1 KGHDR and CDR2 SFDVKD. The CDR3 extends over 16 amino acids. The V and J ends lost 4 bases and 1 base, in that order; junction bases with no gene match: 6.

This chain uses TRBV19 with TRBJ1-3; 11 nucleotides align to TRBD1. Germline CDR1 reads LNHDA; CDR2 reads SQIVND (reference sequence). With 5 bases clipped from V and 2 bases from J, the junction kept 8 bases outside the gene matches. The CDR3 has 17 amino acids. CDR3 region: CASSPRDRGVPGNTIYF. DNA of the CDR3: TGTGCCAGTAGTCCCCGGGACAGGGGGGTCCCTGGAAACACCATATATTTT.

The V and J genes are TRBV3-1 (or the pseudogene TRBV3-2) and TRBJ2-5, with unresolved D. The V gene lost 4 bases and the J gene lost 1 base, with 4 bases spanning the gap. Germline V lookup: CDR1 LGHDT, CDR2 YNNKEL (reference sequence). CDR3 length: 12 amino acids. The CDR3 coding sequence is TGTGCCAGCAGCCCCCTCCAAGAGACCCAGTACTTC. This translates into CASSPLQETQYF.

CDR3 nucleotides: TGTGCCAGCAGCGTGGACATAGAACAGAGTATCGCAGAGTACGTC. Translation: CASSVDIEQSIAEYV. The rearrangement links TRBV5-6 to TRBJ2-7, with D tentatively TRBD1 (5 bases). The CDR3 runs 15 residues. Trimming took off 4 bases at V and 11 bases at J, with 25 bases between the two ends. In germline, CDR1 is SGHDT, CDR2 YYEEEE.

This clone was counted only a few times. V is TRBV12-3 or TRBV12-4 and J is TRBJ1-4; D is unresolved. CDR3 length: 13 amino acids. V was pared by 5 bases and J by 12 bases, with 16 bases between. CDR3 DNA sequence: TGTGCCAGCAGTGGCAGTCTACCTGCGGAACTGTTTTTT. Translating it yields CASSGSLPAELFF.

For the CDR3, the DNA is TGTGCCATCAGCACTCGGAGGACAGGAGAGAGCTCCTATAATTCACCCCTCCACTTT. Residues: CAISTRRTGESSYNSPLHF. V and J are TRBV10-3 and TRBJ1-6; the match to TRBD1 covers 7 bases. The CDR3 runs 19 residues. V was clipped by 6 bases and J by 0 bases; unmatched bases: 14. CDR1 is ENHRY and CDR2 is SYGVKD in the germline V gene.

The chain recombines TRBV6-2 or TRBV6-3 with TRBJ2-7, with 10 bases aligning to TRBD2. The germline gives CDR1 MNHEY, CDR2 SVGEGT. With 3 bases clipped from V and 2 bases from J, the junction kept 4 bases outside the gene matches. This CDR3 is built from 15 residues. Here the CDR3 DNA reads TGTGCCAGCAGTTATAGAGCGGGAGGGCCCTACGAGCAGTACGTC. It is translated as CASSYRAGGPYEQYV.

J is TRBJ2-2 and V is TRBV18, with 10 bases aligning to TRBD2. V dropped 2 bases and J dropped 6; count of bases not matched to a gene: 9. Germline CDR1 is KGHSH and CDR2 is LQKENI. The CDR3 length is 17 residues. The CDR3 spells CASSPRKTAGGPGELFF. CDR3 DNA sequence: TGTGCCAGCTCACCAAGGAAGACAGCGGGAGGGCCCGGGGAGCTGTTTTTT.

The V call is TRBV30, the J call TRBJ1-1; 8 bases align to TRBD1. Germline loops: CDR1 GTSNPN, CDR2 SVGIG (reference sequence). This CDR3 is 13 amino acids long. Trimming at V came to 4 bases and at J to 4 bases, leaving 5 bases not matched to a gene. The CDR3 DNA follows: TGTGCCTGGACCCCAGGGGGCGGCACTGAAGCTTTCTTT. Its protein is CAWTPGGGTEAFF.

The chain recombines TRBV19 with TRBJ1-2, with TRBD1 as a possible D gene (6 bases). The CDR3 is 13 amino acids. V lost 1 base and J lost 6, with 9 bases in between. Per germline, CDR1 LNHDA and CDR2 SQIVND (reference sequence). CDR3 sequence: CASSIVQGDGYTF. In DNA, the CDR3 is TGTGCCAGTAGTATAGTACAGGGTGATGGCTACACCTTC.

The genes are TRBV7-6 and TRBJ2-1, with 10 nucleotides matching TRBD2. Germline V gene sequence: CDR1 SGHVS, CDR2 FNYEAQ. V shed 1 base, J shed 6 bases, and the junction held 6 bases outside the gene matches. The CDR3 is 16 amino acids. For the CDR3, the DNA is TGTGCCAGCAGCTTAGAAGGACTAGCGGCGGGCAATGAGCAGTTCTTC. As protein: CASSLEGLAAGNEQFF.

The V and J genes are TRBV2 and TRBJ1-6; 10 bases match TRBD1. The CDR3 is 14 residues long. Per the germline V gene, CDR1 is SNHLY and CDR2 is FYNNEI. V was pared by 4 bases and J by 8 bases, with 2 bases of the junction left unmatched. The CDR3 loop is CASSGQGADSPLHF. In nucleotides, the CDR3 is TGTGCCAGCAGTGGACAGGGGGCTGATTCACCCCTCCACTTT.

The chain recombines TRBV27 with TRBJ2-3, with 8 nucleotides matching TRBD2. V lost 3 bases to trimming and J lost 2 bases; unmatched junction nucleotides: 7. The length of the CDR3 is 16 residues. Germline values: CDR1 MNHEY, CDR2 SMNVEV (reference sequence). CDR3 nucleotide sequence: TGTGCCAGCAGTTTGGGGTTAGCGGGGCTCACAGATACGCAGTATTTT. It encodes CASSLGLAGLTDTQYF.

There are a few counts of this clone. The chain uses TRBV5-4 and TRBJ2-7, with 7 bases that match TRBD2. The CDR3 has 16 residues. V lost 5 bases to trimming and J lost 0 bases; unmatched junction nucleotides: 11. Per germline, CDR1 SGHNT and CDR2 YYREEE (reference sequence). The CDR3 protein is CASRIWGGRPSYEQYV. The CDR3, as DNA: TGTGCCAGCAGAATATGGGGCGGGAGACCCTCCTACGAGCAGTACGTC.

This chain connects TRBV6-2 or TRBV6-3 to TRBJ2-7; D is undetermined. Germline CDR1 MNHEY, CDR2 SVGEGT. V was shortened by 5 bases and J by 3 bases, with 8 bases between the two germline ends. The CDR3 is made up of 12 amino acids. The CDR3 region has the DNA TGTGCCAGCAGTCTCATCGGCTACGAGCAGTACGTC. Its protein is CASSLIGYEQYV.

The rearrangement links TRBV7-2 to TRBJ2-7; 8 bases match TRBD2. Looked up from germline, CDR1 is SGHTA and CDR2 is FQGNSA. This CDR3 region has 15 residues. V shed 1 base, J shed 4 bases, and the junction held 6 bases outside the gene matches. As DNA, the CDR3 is TGTGCCAGCAGCTTAGTGGCGGGAGGTACATACGAGCAGTACGTC. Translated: CASSLVAGGTYEQYV.